This T cell receptor beta chain was sequenced in a study of blood T cell repertoires in COVID-19. Looking at the study overall: The United States, Italy and Spain were the sources of the acute and convalescent COVID-19 samples. T cells, B-cell-depleted T cells, or PBMCs provided the cDNA or gDNA that served as material.

CDR3 size: 15 residues. CDR1 is MNHNY, CDR2 SVGAGI, per germline (reference sequence). The germline V and J ends were trimmed by 4 bases and 4 bases, with 13 bases remaining between them. Authors' methods: Cell counts per sample came from amplifying reference gene primers. Only in-frame clones appear in the TCRdb table, and some are missing; sequencing was by immunoSEQ multiplex PCR. V, J and clone size reflect that table, while D and trimming were determined from the DNA. This table has more than 65,000 clones, roughly 86% appearing once. V is TRBV6-6 and J is TRBJ1-4; the D gene is possibly TRBD1 (6 bases). The sequence derives from a human donor in a cohort sampled during active COVID-19. Sequencing was done on a sample of peripheral blood. The CDR3 DNA is TGTGCCAGCAGTTCCGCAGGGGCCAATAATGAAAAACTGTTTTTT. Translating gives CASSSAGANNEKLFF.